This T cell receptor beta chain was retrieved from a study of shared clonotypes between healthy human individuals. Study at large: Researchers assigned three CD4 naive, three CD4 memory, two CD8 naive and one CD8 memory plate to each donor.

The study ran the assay at deep level. The authors loaded around 220 ng DNA, about 30,000 T cell genomes, into sorted-subset replicate PCRs. Clones were sequenced by immunoSEQ multiplex PCR, and TCRdb holds only the in-frame ones, with some missing. Here the sample spans more than 200,000 clones, 65% to 70% being singletons. This clone was observed a handful of times. Its antigen is undetermined. Other nucleotide sequences in the sample specify the same CDR3. V shed 3 bases, J shed 3 bases, and the junction held 6 bases outside the gene matches. CDR1 is LNHDA and CDR2 is SQIVND in the germline V gene (reference sequence). This CDR3 is built from 15 residues. General observations from the study: Despite large depth, rarefaction showed incomplete sorted-subset sequencing.

The chain uses TRBV19 and TRBJ2-7; 9 bases match TRBD1. This receptor was taken from a man in his thirties or forties in good health. The sequenced sample consisted of memory CD4+ T cells sorted from blood. Subset: CD45RA-negative fraction. The CDR3 protein is CASSIAGTGNYEQYF. The CDR3 DNA reads TGTGCCAGTAGTATCGCCGGGACAGGGAACTACGAGCAGTACTTC.